This is a list of T cell receptor beta chains from one sample in a study of blood T cells in healthy people across ages. TCRdb re-called the 5' RACE reads through MiXCR, storing one row per CDR3 protein. The sample lists fewer than 2,000,000 distinct CDR3 sequences, around 42% occurring once. The specimen sequenced was blood. These receptors came from a human donor in good health. The conserved cysteine and the conserved F or W are not part of the CDR3 here. Fields, in order: V gene, J gene, CDR3 protein.

v_gene: TRBV6-6
j_gene: TRBJ1-5
CDR3aa: ATLRQGDQPQH

v_gene: TRBV19
j_gene: TRBJ2-7
CDR3aa: ASSISGSSSYEQY

v_gene: TRBV7-8
j_gene: TRBJ2-3
CDR3aa: ASRSGTSFSPDTQY

v_gene: TRBV7-2
j_gene: TRBJ2-5
CDR3aa: ASSSGTDLQETQY

v_gene: TRBV5-6
j_gene: TRBJ1-5
CDR3aa: ASSAGTGGQPQH

v_gene: TRBV20-1
j_gene: TRBJ1-1
CDR3aa: SASVREQAF

v_gene: TRBV4-2
j_gene: TRBJ2-3
CDR3aa: ASSSGTSGADTQY

v_gene: TRBV4-1
j_gene: TRBJ2-5
CDR3aa: ASSLTSGTAETQY

v_gene: TRBV7-9
j_gene: TRBJ1-2
CDR3aa: ASSAGSGYGCT

v_gene: TRBV4-3
j_gene: TRBJ2-1
CDR3aa: ASSQVLAGGREQF

v_gene: TRBV5-1
j_gene: TRBJ1-2
CDR3aa: ASSLTRGPDYGYT

v_gene: TRBV12-3/TRBV12-4
j_gene: TRBJ1-2
CDR3aa: ASSRTLDSLNYGYT

v_gene: TRBV6-6
j_gene: TRBJ1-2
CDR3aa: ASSYSDRFNYGYT

v_gene: TRBV12-3/TRBV12-4
j_gene: TRBJ1-1
CDR3aa: ASSRGGTGLRGTEAF

v_gene: TRBV4-2
j_gene: TRBJ1-2
CDR3aa: ASSHPQALEGYT

v_gene: TRBV6-5
j_gene: TRBJ1-1
CDR3aa: ATGWVGNTEAF

v_gene: TRBV20-1
j_gene: TRBJ2-5
CDR3aa: SATGWAAEETQY

v_gene: TRBV24-1
j_gene: TRBJ2-1
CDR3aa: ATSKQGRGLNEQF

v_gene: TRBV7-9
j_gene: TRBJ1-2
CDR3aa: ASSLLQANYGYT

v_gene: TRBV9
j_gene: TRBJ2-1
CDR3aa: ASSVAEGSYNEQF

v_gene: TRBV7-2
j_gene: TRBJ2-3
CDR3aa: ARRTGGTDTQY

v_gene: TRBV20-1
j_gene: TRBJ2-1
CDR3aa: SALAGGSYNEQF

v_gene: TRBV2
j_gene: TRBJ1-5
CDR3aa: ASSRTLNNQPQH

v_gene: TRBV15
j_gene: TRBJ2-2
CDR3aa: ATSSPLNTGELF

v_gene: TRBV12-3/TRBV12-4
j_gene: TRBJ1-2
CDR3aa: ASRGTGAQYGYT

v_gene: TRBV27
j_gene: NA
CDR3aa: ANSWTGAGVYNEQY

v_gene: TRBV13
j_gene: TRBJ2-1
CDR3aa: ASSSLASGLYNEQF

v_gene: TRBV5-1
j_gene: TRBJ2-1
CDR3aa: ASALIRGGLNEQF

v_gene: TRBV30
j_gene: TRBJ1-2
CDR3aa: AWSVPRTGAVDYGYT

v_gene: TRBV29-1
j_gene: TRBJ1-1
CDR3aa: SVERRQKNTEAF

v_gene: TRBV20-1
j_gene: TRBJ2-1
CDR3aa: SARPKRSSYNEQF

v_gene: TRBV25-1
j_gene: TRBJ2-5
CDR3aa: ASSEPWGRETQY

v_gene: TRBV9
j_gene: NA
CDR3aa: ASSVGEPSYYEQY

v_gene: TRBV15
j_gene: TRBJ1-4
CDR3aa: ATSRDRTGQGEKLF

v_gene: TRBV4-2
j_gene: TRBJ2-3
CDR3aa: ASSQDRASSTQY

v_gene: TRBV5-1
j_gene: TRBJ2-6
CDR3aa: ASSLAEGQMGSGANVLT

v_gene: TRBV20-1
j_gene: TRBJ2-3
CDR3aa: SACLTSGGACTQY

v_gene: TRBV4-3
j_gene: TRBJ2-7
CDR3aa: ASSGWDGEGTYEQY

v_gene: TRBV5-1
j_gene: TRBJ2-1
CDR3aa: ASSLFRGDEQF

v_gene: TRBV5-5
j_gene: TRBJ1-2
CDR3aa: ASSSGVNSGYT

v_gene: TRBV20-1
j_gene: TRBJ2-5
CDR3aa: SASTEPGLAGGSQETQY

v_gene: TRBV20-1
j_gene: TRBJ1-5
CDR3aa: SAIRPDSNQPQH

v_gene: TRBV7-9
j_gene: TRBJ1-1
CDR3aa: ASSWATGNTEAF

v_gene: TRBV29-1
j_gene: TRBJ1-2
CDR3aa: QARSNDGYT

v_gene: TRBV29-1
j_gene: TRBJ1-1
CDR3aa: SAGSSGEAF

v_gene: TRBV20-1
j_gene: TRBJ2-7
CDR3aa: RAIRVYEQY

v_gene: TRBV7-2
j_gene: TRBJ1-2
CDR3aa: ASSPRTGLEFNYGYT

v_gene: TRBV28
j_gene: TRBJ2-5
CDR3aa: ASRGNGPVGY

v_gene: TRBV2
j_gene: TRBJ2-7
CDR3aa: ASRPSNSFHEQY

v_gene: TRBV3-1
j_gene: TRBJ2-3
CDR3aa: ASSPTSGDTQY

v_gene: TRBV4-1
j_gene: TRBJ1-2
CDR3aa: ASSQPRGQTRT

v_gene: TRBV12-3/TRBV12-4
j_gene: TRBJ2-7
CDR3aa: ASSSPEWRKRGGFDEQY

v_gene: TRBV4-1
j_gene: TRBJ1-3
CDR3aa: ASSPSVGSGNTIY

v_gene: TRBV20-1
j_gene: TRBJ2-7
CDR3aa: SAREGRGLIYEQY